These T cell receptor beta chains were read from a single sample in a study of T-cell reconstitution after alpha-beta-depleted transplantation in children. Each CDR3 protein gets one entry after TCRdb re-called the PCR reads with MiXCR. The data contain some 550,000 distinct CDR3 sequences, 23% of them seen just once; the ten biggest clones take up roughly 15%. Here the sequenced sample was PBMCs, mostly from graft donor cells, taken 360 days after TCRalphabeta/CD19-depleted stem cell transplant. These receptors all stem from a boy younger than two who had a stem cell transplant for acute myeloid leukemia, so the T cells may come from the graft donor. Both conserved end residues are part of each CDR3. The order of the fields is clone size, D gene, V gene, J gene, CDR3 protein, CDR3 DNA. A D gene is named only where the DNA matches it firmly. Size is stated for part of the rows, as once, few or many counts, or as a class when the clone is expanded.

>many|TRBD2|TRBV20-1|TRBJ2-5
CSAKTSGGLQETQYF
TGCAGTGCTAAGACTAGCGGGGGACTCCAAGAGACCCAGTACTTC
>NA|TRBD2|TRBV5-6|TRBJ2-1
CASSLPSGGGEQFF
TGTGCCAGCAGCTTGCCTAGCGGGGGGGGTGAGCAGTTCTTC
>NA|NA|TRBV24-1|TRBJ2-2
CATEGDTGELFF
TGTGCCACCGAGGGGGATACCGGGGAGCTGTTTTTT
>few|NA|TRBV20-1|TRBJ1-2
CSARVLEIGNYGYTF
TGCAGTGCTAGAGTCCTGGAGATCGGGAACTATGGCTACACCTTC
>many|NA|TRBV7-9|TRBJ2-5
CASSLPDRGETQYF
TGTGCCAGCAGCCTCCCCGACAGAGGGGAGACCCAGTACTTC
>few|NA|TRBV11-2|TRBJ2-5
CASSWGMGETQYF
TGTGCCAGCAGCTGGGGGATGGGAGAGACCCAGTACTTC
>many|NA|TRBV20-1|TRBJ2-3
CSVSTGGTDTQYF
TGCAGTGTCTCCACTGGGGGCACAGATACGCAGTATTTT
>few|NA|TRBV20-1|TRBJ2-2
CSARDYSNTGELFF
TGCAGTGCTAGGGACTACTCGAACACCGGGGAGCTGTTTTTT
>many|NA|TRBV20-1|TRBJ2-7
CSAGIKGRPYEQYF
TGCAGTGCTGGAATTAAAGGACGCCCCTACGAGCAGTACTTC
>many|NA|TRBV15|TRBJ2-3
CATSRDSRASTDTQYF
TGTGCCACCAGCAGAGATAGCAGGGCGAGCACAGATACGCAGTATTTT
>many|NA|TRBV2|TRBJ1-1
CASSDKLRNTEAFF
TGTGCCAGCAGTGACAAGCTGAGGAACACTGAAGCTTTCTTT
>many|TRBD2|TRBV20-1|TRBJ2-5
CSASARTSGVGETQYF
TGCAGTGCTTCCGCGAGGACTAGCGGTGTAGGGGAGACCCAGTACTTC
>few|NA|TRBV6-1|TRBJ1-2
CASSEAYSYGYTF
TGTGCCAGCAGTGAAGCGTACTCCTATGGCTACACCTTC
>many|NA|TRBV7-8|TRBJ2-3
CASSPRLPGSTDTQYF
TGTGCCAGCAGCCCACGACTTCCGGGGTCCACAGATACGCAGTATTTT
>NA|TRBD1|TRBV3-1|TRBJ2-4
CASSQEDREGYIQYF
TGTGCCAGCAGCCAAGAAGACAGGGAAGGTTACATTCAGTACTTC
>few|NA|TRBV6-1|TRBJ1-3
CASRTYLDGNTIYF
TGTGCCAGCAGGACCTATCTTGATGGAAACACCATATATTTT
>NA|NA|TRBV5-1|TRBJ2-5
CASSPPTGVQETQYF
TGCGCCAGCAGCCCCCCGACAGGCGTCCAAGAGACCCAGTACTTC
>few|TRBD1|TRBV6-1|TRBJ2-2
CACRPDRGRTGELFF
TGTGCCTGCAGACCGGACAGGGGAAGAACCGGGGAGCTGTTTTTT
>once|TRBD1|TRBV20-1|TRBJ2-6
CSAIRRDRDFSGANVLTF
TGCAGTGCTATACGCCGGGACAGGGACTTCTCTGGGGCCAACGTCCTGACTTTC
>many|TRBD2|TRBV27|TRBJ2-1
CASSLYRGGPNEQFF
TGTGCCAGCAGTTTATACCGGGGGGGCCCCAATGAGCAGTTCTTC
>NA|NA|TRBV6-5|TRBJ2-7
CASSNPRGEQYF
TGTGCCAGCAGTAACCCCAGGGGCGAGCAGTACTTC
>many|NA|TRBV5-1|TRBJ2-2
CASSPFRSERAGELFF
TGCGCCAGCAGCCCATTCAGGTCGGAAAGAGCCGGGGAGCTGTTTTTT
>few|NA|TRBV20-1|TRBJ2-5
CSASTVRGETQYF
TGCAGTGCCTCGACAGTCCGGGGGGAGACCCAGTACTTC